This T cell receptor (beta chain) was found in a study of T cells after yellow fever vaccination. About the study: With SMART-Seq v4 Ultra Low Input, the fractions containing low cell numbers were prepared. Findings of the study overall: Secondary responses were weaker yet peaked faster, day 5 versus 15.

TCRdb used MiXCR to reprocess the 5' RACE reads, holding one entry per CDR3 protein. The table includes over 110,000 distinct CDR3 sequences, about 7.7% detected once. This clonotype has more than one count but fewer than ten. Its cognate antigen is unknown. The germline V and J ends were trimmed by 2 bases and 4 bases, with 5 bases remaining between them. The germline V gene encodes CDR1 SGHDN and CDR2 FVKESK. This CDR3 is built from 12 residues. The receptor comes from a man aged 25 to 40 who received the YFV17D yellow fever vaccine. Material: CD4+ T cells sorted from PBMCs, obtained 5 days after the yellow fever booster vaccination. V is TRBV14 and J is TRBJ2-5; D is uncertain. CDR3 amino acids: CASSQSPETQYF. The CDR3 DNA reads TGTGCCAGCAGCCAATCTCCAGAGACCCAGTACTTC.